Below are 9 T cell receptor beta chains sequenced from a single sample in a study of shared clonotypes between healthy human individuals. Some clones are missing from TCRdb's copy, which holds only in-frame ones; the method was immunoSEQ multiplex PCR. The repertoire consists of roughly 700,000 clones, with approximately 74% occurring once and the leading ten covering more than 1.5%. Sequencing input: memory CD4+ T cells sorted from blood. Subset specified: CD45RA-negative fraction. Receptors were obtained from a woman younger than 45 in good health.

This clone is a singleton in its sample. The rearrangement links TRBV30 to TRBJ1-3, with D perhaps TRBD1 (5 bases). CDR1 is GTSNPN, CDR2 SVGIG, per germline (reference sequence). This CDR3 comprises 15 residues. V gave up 5 bases and J gave up 0 bases, with 14 bases separating them. CDR3 coding DNA: TGTGCCTGGGCGACAGTGCTGAGCTCTGGAAACACCATATATTTT. Protein sequence: CAWATVLSSGNTIYF. Together with reference TRBV30 and TRBJ1-3, the CDR3 gives the full variable domain: SQTIHQWPATLVQPVGSPLSLECTVEGTSNPNLYWYRQAAGRGLQLLFYSVGIGQISSEVPQNLSASRPQDRQFILSSKKLLLSDSGFYLCAWATVLSSGNTIYFGEGSWLTVV.

In this sample, this clone turned up a few times. The rearrangement joins TRBV7-3 to TRBJ2-2; 7 positions match TRBD1. This CDR3 is 13 amino acids long. Unmatched junction bases numbered 8, after V lost 6 bases and J lost 10 bases. Germline V gives CDR1 SGHTA, CDR2 FQGTGA. The CDR3 DNA reads TGTGCCAGCAGTTCCTACGGGACAGAGGAGCTGTTTTTT. This codes for CASSSYGTEELFF.

J is TRBJ2-7 and V is TRBV27; TRBD2 matches at 8 bases. Trimming removed 3 bases from V and 3 bases from J; junction bases left unmatched: 4. CDR1 is MNHEY and CDR2 is SMNVEV in the germline V gene (reference sequence). CDR3 length: 14 amino acids. Here the CDR3 reads CASSFREGRYEQYF. CDR3 DNA sequence: TGTGCCAGCAGTTTCCGGGAGGGCCGCTACGAGCAGTACTTC.

This clone has just one count. This chain uses TRBV27 with TRBJ1-5; the D gene is possibly TRBD1 (5 bases). V lost 1 base and J 3 bases, leaving 7 bases between the germline ends. CDR3 size: 14 residues. CDR1 is MNHEY, CDR2 SMNVEV, per germline (reference sequence). DNA of the CDR3: TGTGCCAGCAGTTTATGGGGGGACAATCAGCCCCAGCATTTT. This gives the protein CASSLWGDNQPQHF.

J is TRBJ1-2 and V is TRBV7-9, with 8 nucleotides matching TRBD1. Germline V CDR1 and CDR2: SEHNR, FQNEAQ (reference sequence). V shed 2 bases, J shed 7 bases, and the junction held 3 bases outside the gene matches. The CDR3 has 13 residues. CDR3 coding DNA: TGTGCCAGCAGCTTACAGGGGGCGGGTGGCTACACCTTC. This gives the protein CASSLQGAGGYTF.

The CDR3 sequence is CASSDSKGINQPQHF. The DNA for the CDR3 is TGTGCCAGCAGTGACTCGAAGGGGATCAATCAGCCCCAGCATTTT. This chain uses TRBV6-4 with TRBJ1-5; D might be TRBD1 (5 bases). The CDR3 has 15 amino acids. Trimming left V 0 bases short and J 3 bases short, with 9 bases between. The germline V gene encodes CDR1 MRHNA and CDR2 SNTAGT.

This rearrangement joins TRBV2 to TRBJ1-6; 8 bases map to TRBD1. Germline V gene lookup returns CDR1 SNHLY and CDR2 FYNNEI. The CDR3 consists of 17 residues. The junction had 9 bases not matched to a gene; V was cut back by 2 bases and J by 6 bases. CDR3 bases: TGTGCCAGCAGTGAATCGGACAGGGCTCGGTTTAATTCACCCCTCCACTTT. Protein: CASSESDRARFNSPLHF.

The rearrangement joins TRBV2 to TRBJ1-3, with D possibly TRBD1 on 6 matching bases. Trimming removed 7 bases from V and 0 bases from J, with 16 bases in between. Germline-derived CDR1 and CDR2 are SNHLY and FYNNEI. The CDR3 is made up of 16 amino acids. The CDR3 reads CASKLTGPSSGNTIYF. In DNA, the CDR3 is TGTGCCAGCAAACTCACAGGGCCCAGCTCTGGAAACACCATATATTTT.

V usage is TRBV4-1 and J usage is TRBJ1-5; no clear D. Germline V gene lookup returns CDR1 MGHRA and CDR2 YSYEKL. CDR3 length: 14 amino acids. V was shortened by 0 bases and J by 5 bases, with 8 bases between the two germline ends. The CDR3 protein is CASSQEIRDQPQHF. In DNA form, the CDR3 reads TGCGCCAGCAGCCAAGAAATCCGGGATCAGCCCCAGCATTTT.